This TCR beta chain was sequenced for a study of blood T cell repertoires in COVID-19. Study summary: Acute and convalescent COVID-19 specimens originated in the United States, Italy and Spain. Nucleic acid was either cDNA or gDNA, and it came from T cells, B-cell-depleted T cells, or PBMCs.

In the authors' workflow: Counts of nucleated cells, estimated from reference gene primer amplification, were obtained. Sequenced by immunoSEQ multiplex PCR; TCRdb stores in-frame clones only, minus some. D and trimming come from the DNA, and the V and J calls and clone size come from that table. The repertoire holds about 160,000 clones, with about 74% as singletons. Germline V gene lookup returns CDR1 LNHDA and CDR2 SQIVND (reference sequence). With 3 bases removed from V and 4 bases from J, the gap between germline ends came to 9 bases. CDR3 length equals 14 residues. The sequencing input was peripheral blood. This TCR derives from a man aged 60-69 years with acute or convalescent COVID-19. The chain has TRBV19 and TRBJ2-2; perhaps TRBD1 as D (5 bases). CDR3 bases: TGTGCCAGTAGTATCAAGGGGCGCACCGGGGAGCTGTTTTTT. This translates into CASSIKGRTGELFF. The full variable domain, its missing parts supplied by reference TRBV19 and TRBJ2-2, is DGGITQSPKYLFRKEGQNVTLSCEQNLNHDAMYWYRQDPGQGLRLIYYSQIVNDFQKGDIAEGYSVSREKKESFPLTVTSAQKNPTAFYLCASSIKGRTGELFFGEGSRLTVL.